Below, one TCR beta chain is given with its context. In alopecia areata patients, both lesional scalp punch biopsies and peripheral blood were collected. Germline V gene sequence: CDR1 ENHRY, CDR2 SYGVKD. The V end lost 10 bases, the J end lost 1 base, and 8 bases lay between the germline ends. This CDR3 is 11 amino acids long. In each case, RNA was isolated and then reverse transcribed into cDNA as the sequencing template. Profiled with immunoSEQ multiplex PCR; TCRdb holds only in-frame clones, not every one. The repertoire includes some 170,000 clones, approximately 59% of them detected once, and roughly 14% sits in the top ten. This sample is part of a study of CD8+ T cells in alopecia areata.

The clonotype originates from a human donor with alopecia areata. The chain has TRBV10-3 and TRBJ2-7, with D perhaps TRBD1 (6 bases). The material was CD4+ T cells sorted from blood, obtained at week 0. CDR3 nucleotide sequence: TGTGCCACAGGGGATTCCTACGAGCAGTACTTC. This codes for CATGDSYEQYF.